This T cell receptor (beta chain) emerged from a study of siplizumab effects on memory and regulatory T cells. Study-wide points: Apparently more diverse than memory cells, naive T cells also seemed major alloresponse contributors. Solely a minor proportion of alloreactive clones could be assigned to unstimulated subsets.

Roughly 10^5 TCR templates underwent assay in each sample. The table came from immunoSEQ multiplex PCR; TCRdb's copy has only in-frame clones and leaves some out. The data show 50,000 to 75,000 clones, 95% to 98% seen once. Donor pairs, a few in total, had unstimulated naive, memory, effector memory and TEMRA subsets sequenced. Per germline, CDR1 SGHNT and CDR2 YYREEE (reference sequence). The CDR3 is 13 residues long. Trimming left V 2 bases short and J 4 bases short, with 9 bases between. Worth noting for this clone: The target antigen is unknown.

The TCR originated in a human donor in good health. The chain combines TRBV5-4 with TRBJ1-1; D call uncertain. The sequencing sample was made of naive CD8+ T cells sorted from blood. CDR3 loop: CASSLVLGTEAFF. The CDR3, as DNA: TGTGCCAGCAGCTTAGTGTTGGGCACTGAAGCTTTCTTT.